The entry below gives a single T cell receptor beta chain sequence along with its context. This specimen belongs to a study of CD8 T cells in Susac syndrome. Patients with Susac syndrome fulfilled recently defined diagnostic criteria for definite or probable disease. Per germline, CDR1 SEHNR and CDR2 FQNEAQ (reference sequence). The CDR3 consists of 16 residues. V was clipped by 2 bases and J by 3 bases, with 16 bases between them. The RNA, about 0.45 to 1 ug, was put through reverse transcription using random hexamers. By means of immunoSEQ multiplex PCR, TCR beta CDR3 spanning 54 Vbeta and 13 Jbeta underwent amplification. Each CDR3 protein gets one entry after TCRdb re-called the immunoSEQ multiplex PCR reads with MiXCR. The table includes 110,000 to 150,000 distinct CDR3 sequences, approximately 96% detected once.

This clonotype was sampled from a human donor with Susac syndrome. The chain is built from TRBV7-9 and TRBJ1-2; a possible D gene is TRBD1 (6 bases). Sample: CD4+ T cells from PBMCs. The CDR3 DNA reads as TGTGCCAGCAGCTTACTTTTCGTGGAGGGGGACTATGGCTACACCTTC. This encodes CASSLLFVEGDYGYTF.